A single sample is the source of the 20 T cell receptor beta chains below, sequenced in a study of shared clonotypes between healthy human individuals. Method: immunoSEQ multiplex PCR; TCRdb's copy keeps in-frame clones and lacks some. The table records over 2 million clones, approximately 90% of them present only once. The sequenced material came from naive CD4+ T cells from PBMCs. Sample subset: CD45RA+ positively selected. These receptors were collected from a man aged 18-30 years in good health. Some clones in this sample may be carry-over from other donors' samples.

The rearrangement joins TRBV28 to TRBJ2-7; D is unresolved. This CDR3 comprises 14 residues. V gave up 3 bases and J gave up 2 bases, with 11 bases separating them. Germline assignment: CDR1 MDHEN and CDR2 SYDVKM. CDR3 in DNA: TGTGCCAGCAGTTTTAGCCTAGGAGCCTACGAGCAGTACTTC. This translates into CASSFSLGAYEQYF.

On this clone itself: The sample has other DNA sequences that encode this CDR3 too. The rearrangement uses TRBV5-4 and TRBJ2-1, with a weak D call TRBD2 (6 bases). V was shortened by 2 bases and J by 1 base, with 7 bases between the two germline ends. Germline V lookup: CDR1 SGHNT, CDR2 YYREEE (reference sequence). The CDR3 runs to 14 residues. The CDR3 region is CASSFGGSYNEQFF. The CDR3 region has the DNA TGTGCCAGCAGCTTCGGAGGGTCCTACAATGAGCAGTTCTTC.

The chain has TRBV28 and TRBJ2-4; the D gene is possibly TRBD2 (6 bases). The CDR3 totals 17 residues. Trimming took 4 bases from V and 0 from J, leaving 16 bases between them. Germline-derived CDR1 and CDR2 are MDHEN and SYDVKM. DNA of the CDR3: TGTGCCAGCAGTTGGGGGGTCGGGGGACTAGCCAAAAACATTCAGTACTTC. Protein: CASSWGVGGLAKNIQYF. Filled out from reference TRBV28 and TRBJ2-4, the complete variable domain reads DVKVTQSSRYLVKRTGEKVFLECVQDMDHENMFWYRQDPGLGLRLIYFSYDVKMKEKGDIPEGYSVSREKKERFSLILESASTNQTSMYLCASSWGVGGLAKNIQYFGAGTRLSVL.

The chain has TRBV19 and TRBJ2-2, with D perhaps assigned TRBD1 or TRBD2 (5 bases each). CDR3 size: 14 residues. Trimming removed 6 bases at V and 0 bases at J, with 8 bases between. From germline, CDR1 is LNHDA and CDR2 SQIVND (reference sequence). The CDR3 DNA follows: TGTGCCAGTAGAAGGGACGCGAACACCGGGGAGCTGTTTTTT. It codes for CASRRDANTGELFF.

The chain is built from TRBV28 and TRBJ1-1, with D possibly TRBD1 on 6 matching bases. Germline values: CDR1 MDHEN, CDR2 SYDVKM. This CDR3 is 16 amino acids long. V lost 6 bases to trimming and J lost 4 bases, with 21 bases between them. DNA of the CDR3: TGTGCCAGCAGGCCCCACCGTGGCGGGGGCGGCACTGAAGCTTTCTTT. Translated: CASRPHRGGGGTEAFF.

This chain connects TRBV5-1 to TRBJ1-4; 8 bases map to TRBD1. The CDR3 is made up of 17 amino acids. V lost 4 bases and J lost 0; bases outside the gene matches: 8. Germline assignment: CDR1 SGHRS and CDR2 YFSETQ. The CDR3: CASSLRQGLATNEKLFF. CDR3 sequence (DNA): TGCGCCAGCAGCCTGAGACAGGGGCTCGCAACTAATGAAAAACTGTTTTTT. Looking up the rest from reference TRBV5-1 and TRBJ1-4 gives the full variable domain: KAGVTQTPRYLIKTRGQQVTLSCSPISGHRSVSWYQQTPGQGLQFLFEYFSETQRNKGNFPGRFSGRQFSNSRSEMNVSTLELGDSALYLCASSLRQGLATNEKLFFGSGTQLSVL.

As to this clone: Other DNA variants within this sample encode the same CDR3. The chain has TRBV5-1 and TRBJ2-1; the D call may be TRBD1 or TRBD2 (5 bases each). The CDR3 spans 15 residues. Germline loops: CDR1 SGHRS, CDR2 YFSETQ. V shed 4 bases and J shed 3 bases, with 14 bases lying between them. CDR3 amino acids: CASSLGVGSYNEQFF. Here the CDR3 DNA reads TGCGCCAGCAGCCTGGGGGTGGGTAGCTACAATGAGCAGTTCTTC.

The chain has TRBV27 and TRBJ2-7; no firm D call. The germline CDR1 and CDR2 sequences are MNHEY and SMNVEV (reference sequence). Trimming removed 6 bases at V and 2 bases at J, with 11 bases between. The CDR3 consists of 13 residues. CDR3 nucleotides: TGTGCCAGCAGGACGGCGCTAACCTACGAGCAGTACTTC. This codes for CASRTALTYEQYF.

In this sample, this clone turned up once. The same CDR3 can be traced to other DNA sequences in this sample. The chain uses TRBV9 and TRBJ2-1; D gene unclear. Germline V gene sequence: CDR1 SGDLS, CDR2 YYNGEE. The ends were cut back, 0 bases at V and 0 bases at J, with 10 bases in the middle. The CDR3 contains 16 residues. The CDR3 coding sequence is TGTGCCAGCAGCGTAGCCGGGCGGAGCTCCTACAATGAGCAGTTCTTC. Its translation: CASSVAGRSSYNEQFF.

Comments on this clone: This sample also contains other DNA sequences that code for the same CDR3. J is TRBJ2-1 and V is TRBV9, with 7 positions matching TRBD2. Germline CDR1 reads SGDLS; CDR2 reads YYNGEE. The length of the CDR3 is 15 residues. The V and J ends lost 0 bases and 3 bases, in that order; junction bases with no gene match: 3. As DNA, the CDR3 is TGTGCCAGCAGCGTAGCCGGGGGGTACTACAATGAGCAGTTCTTC. Translation: CASSVAGGYYNEQFF.

The chain employs TRBV18 and TRBJ2-1; a weak D match, TRBD1 (6 bases). The V and J ends lost 8 bases and 6 bases respectively, with 11 bases between them. The germline V gene encodes CDR1 KGHSH and CDR2 LQKENI. This CDR3 is 12 amino acids long. CDR3 sequence: CASQLGGNEQFF. The CDR3 DNA sequence: TGTGCCAGCCAACTAGGGGGCAATGAGCAGTTCTTC.

This chain connects TRBV7-8 to TRBJ2-3, with D uncertain. The CDR3 is made up of 13 amino acids. Germline V gives CDR1 SGHVS, CDR2 FQNEAQ. Trimming shortened V by 6 bases and J by 1 base, and 8 bases separated the two germline ends. The CDR3 DNA reads TGTGCCAGCAGAAAGGACGGCACAGATACGCAGTATTTT. It specifies CASRKDGTDTQYF.

A note on this clone: The same CDR3 is also encoded by other DNA sequences in this sample. The rearrangement links TRBV28 to TRBJ1-5; tentatively, D is TRBD1 (5 bases). Germline V CDR1 and CDR2: MDHEN, SYDVKM. CDR3 length equals 14 residues. Trimming removed 1 base from V and 5 bases from J, with 9 bases in between. CDR3 protein: CASSLFRGDQPQHF. The CDR3 DNA reads as TGTGCCAGCAGTTTATTTCGGGGGGATCAGCCCCAGCATTTT.

The gene calls are TRBV5-1 and TRBJ2-1; no reliable D call. CDR3 length: 15 residues. Germline CDR1 and CDR2: SGHRS and YFSETQ. V lost 4 bases, J lost 0 bases, and 11 bases lay in between. The CDR3 sequence: CASSTAVTSYNEQFF. Here the CDR3 DNA reads TGCGCCAGCAGCACGGCAGTCACCTCCTACAATGAGCAGTTCTTC.

V gene TRBV5-4 combines with J gene TRBJ2-3; 11 bases agree with TRBD1. V was clipped by 4 bases and J by 8 bases; unmatched bases: 15. The V gene's germline CDR1 is SGHNT and CDR2 YYREEE (reference sequence). The CDR3 runs 17 residues. The CDR3 DNA sequence: TGTGCCAGCAGCCTGGGGACAGGGGGACAAGGGACGGCTACGCAGTATTTT. Protein product: CASSLGTGGQGTATQYF.

The genes are TRBV10-2 and TRBJ2-2; D is unresolved. V was trimmed by 0 bases and J by 5 bases, leaving 7 bases between them. In germline, CDR1 is WSHSY, CDR2 SAAADI. This CDR3 has 14 amino acids. The DNA for the CDR3 is TGCGCCAGCAGTGAGTCTGGGGTTACCGGGGAGCTGTTTTTT. This sequence encodes CASSESGVTGELFF.

The gene calls are TRBV5-1 and TRBJ2-3; 9 bases match TRBD2. CDR3 length equals 17 residues. Germline CDR1 reads SGHRS; CDR2 reads YFSETQ. Trimming took 0 bases from V and 4 from J; bases not matched to a gene: 9. The DNA for the CDR3 is TGCGCCAGCAGCTTGGGATGGCTAGCGGGAAGCGCAGATACGCAGTATTTT. Its protein is CASSLGWLAGSADTQYF. Variable domain in full (rest from reference TRBV5-1 and TRBJ2-3): KAGVTQTPRYLIKTRGQQVTLSCSPISGHRSVSWYQQTPGQGLQFLFEYFSETQRNKGNFPGRFSGRQFSNSRSEMNVSTLELGDSALYLCASSLGWLAGSADTQYFGPGTRLTVL.

In regard to this clone: Different DNA sequences within this sample yield the same CDR3. The chain is built from TRBV7-3 and TRBJ2-5, with TRBD1 as a possible D gene (5 bases). The CDR3 runs 13 residues. Germline V gives CDR1 SGHTA, CDR2 FQGTGA. Trimming took 5 bases from V and 1 from J, leaving 8 bases between them. CDR3 sequence: CASSPGIQETQYF. In nucleotides, the CDR3 is TGTGCCAGCAGCCCAGGGATCCAAGAGACCCAGTACTTC.

The chain couples TRBV9 to TRBJ1-5; perhaps TRBD1 as D (5 bases). This CDR3 has 15 residues. Germline CDR1 reads SGDLS; CDR2 reads YYNGEE. V was trimmed by 3 bases and J by 3 bases, leaving 13 bases between them. CDR3 sequence (DNA): TGTGCCAGCAGCGACGGGACCGTAGACAATCAGCCCCAGCATTTT. It translates to CASSDGTVDNQPQHF.

The chain has TRBV7-9 and TRBJ2-1, with a tentative D call TRBD2 (6 bases). The germline V gene has CDR1 SEHNR and CDR2 FQNEAQ (reference sequence). This CDR3 contains 14 residues. The germline V and J ends were trimmed by 0 bases and 6 bases, with 9 bases remaining between them. The CDR3 reads CASSLAEAGNEQFF. The CDR3 DNA reads as TGTGCCAGCAGCTTAGCTGAAGCGGGCAATGAGCAGTTCTTC.